This TCR beta chain was identified during a study of blood T cells in healthy people across ages. Comment on this clonotype: Its specificity is unknown.

V was clipped by 7 bases and J by 2 bases, with 11 bases between them. From germline, CDR1 is MNHEY and CDR2 SVGAGI. This CDR3 comprises 13 residues. Broader study findings: The CMV status of each donor remained undetermined, and this could have confounded shifts in expanded clonotypes. Diversity figures derived from one million T cells were judged to underestimate the true value.

Those donating, healthy Caucasian individuals from Russia, were aged roughly 6 to 90. With a J-beta primer mix and a sample-barcoded 5' primer, a second PCR ran about 7 to 12 cycles. Every sample gave at least 2.5 million paired-end reads containing CDR3. In TCRdb, the 5' RACE reads were re-called with MiXCR into one record per CDR3 protein. The sample yields approximately 730,000 distinct CDR3 sequences, 40% to 65% seen once. The chain uses TRBV6-5 and TRBJ1-2; D may be TRBD1 (5 bases). The sequenced sample consisted of blood. The source is a man older than 75 in good health. The CDR3 nucleotides are TGTGCCAGCATTATGGGGCGGAACTATGGCTACACCTTC. This sequence encodes CASIMGRNYGYTF.